The sequence of this TCR beta chain was determined in a study of Ad26.COV2.S vaccination and SARS-CoV-2 variants. Noted treatment: around 19 received Ad26.COV2.S at low or high dose, single or two shots; 5 received placebo; per-sample allocation not given. Sampling was done on day 63 after the first vaccine or placebo injection. Boston hosted the donor, who was an adult aged 18-55 years. Data came from immunoSEQ multiplex PCR; TCRdb stores just in-frame clones and leaves some out. The table shows about 390,000 clones, with approximately 90% occurring only once. V was shortened by 3 bases and J by 4 bases, with 12 bases between the two germline ends. CDR3 length equals 15 residues. The germline gives CDR1 MGHRA, CDR2 YSYEKL.

This receptor was taken from a person between 18 and 59 years old who received the Ad26.COV2.S COVID-19 vaccine or a placebo. The sequences come from peripheral blood, collected in a trial of Ad26.COV2.S vaccine versus placebo. The chain carries TRBV4-1 and TRBJ2-2, with D possibly TRBD1 on 6 matching bases. The CDR3 DNA is TGCGCCAGCAGCCATACAGGGTTGAGCACCGGGGAGCTGTTTTTT. Translated, it gives CASSHTGLSTGELFF.